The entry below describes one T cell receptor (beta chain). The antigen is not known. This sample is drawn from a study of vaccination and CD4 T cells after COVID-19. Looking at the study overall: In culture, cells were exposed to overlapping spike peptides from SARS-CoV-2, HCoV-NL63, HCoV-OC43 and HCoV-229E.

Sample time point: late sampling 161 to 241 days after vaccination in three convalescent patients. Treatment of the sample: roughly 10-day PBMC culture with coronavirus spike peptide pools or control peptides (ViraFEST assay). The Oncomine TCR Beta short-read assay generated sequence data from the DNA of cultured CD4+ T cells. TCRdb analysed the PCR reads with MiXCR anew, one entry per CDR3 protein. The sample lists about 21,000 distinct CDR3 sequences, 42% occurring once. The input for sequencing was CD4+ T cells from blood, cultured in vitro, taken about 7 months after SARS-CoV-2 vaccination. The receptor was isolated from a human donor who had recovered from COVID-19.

The CDR3 protein is CASSESRVGGYTF. The CDR3 nucleotides are TGTGCCAGCAGTGAATCCCGGGTCGGTGGCTACACCTTC. This sequence joins TRBV6-1 and TRBJ1-2; D is unresolved. CDR3 size: 13 residues. CDR1 is MNHNS and CDR2 is SASEGT in the germline V gene. V lost 2 bases and J lost 7, with 11 bases in between.